Presented here are 21 T cell receptor beta chains from one specimen sequenced in a study of CXCR3-negative and CXCR3-positive naive CD8 T cells. Findings of the study overall: Greater hydrophobicity was found in TRB CDR3s of CXCR3-positive naive cells than of CXCR3-negative naive cells.

UMI labels and 5' RACE were used to prepare the TRB cDNA libraries. TCRdb reanalyzed the 5' RACE reads, giving one entry per CDR3 protein sequence and no DNA. This specimen shows tens of thousands of distinct CDR3 sequences; the ten leading clones hold around 0.62%. These receptors' antigens are unknown. The sample consisted of naive CXCR3+ CD8+ T cells from blood. The subset is: CD45RO-CCR7+CD27+CD95- naive CD8+ T cells expressing CXCR3 (TNR3+). These receptors originate from a human donor in good health. Some clones in this sample may be carry-over from other donors' samples.

The chain is built from TRBV5-5 and TRBJ2-5; checking the TCRdb D call of TRBD1 is not possible without DNA. Germline CDR1 is SGHKS and CDR2 is YYEKEE (reference sequence). The CDR3 has 14 residues. CDR3: CASSLETGLETQYF.

The chain has TRBV13 and TRBJ2-2. Germline CDR1 reads PRHDT; CDR2 reads FYEKMQ (reference sequence). The CDR3 loop spans 13 amino acids. The CDR3 sequence is CASSSIQTGELFF.

CDR3 loop: CASTPNDYGYTF. This chain joins TRBV6-6 and TRBJ1-2; TCRdb outputs TRBD1, but without DNA this stays unchecked. Germline V gene lookup returns CDR1 MNHNY and CDR2 SVGAGI (reference sequence). The CDR3 is made up of 12 amino acids.

The V and J genes are TRBV29-1 and TRBJ2-3; TCRdb calls TRBD1, which cannot be checked without DNA. The CDR3 is made up of 13 amino acids. CDR1 is SQVTM and CDR2 is ANQGSEA in the germline V gene. The CDR3 sequence is CSVRGPPTDTQYF.

V is TRBV28 and J is TRBJ2-7. This CDR3 is 13 amino acids long. Germline CDR1 reads MDHEN; CDR2 reads SYDVKM. The CDR3 protein is CASSPEAVFGQYF.

This chain connects TRBV5-5 to TRBJ2-7; TCRdb lists TRBD1, though no DNA is available to test this call. Per germline, CDR1 SGHKS and CDR2 YYEKEE (reference sequence). The CDR3 extends over 15 amino acids. CDR3 amino acids: CASSLAGTGISEQYF.

The rearrangement uses TRBV7-9 and TRBJ1-2; the D call of TRBD1 rests on TCRdb alone, since no DNA is present to check it. Germline values: CDR1 SEHNR, CDR2 FQNEAQ (reference sequence). CDR3 size: 14 residues. CDR3 loop: CASSGAGTAYGYTF.

The chain uses TRBV5-1 and TRBJ2-7; TCRdb lists TRBD1, though no DNA is available to test this call. The CDR3 contains 14 residues. In germline, CDR1 is SGHRS, CDR2 YFSETQ. CDR3 sequence: CASSPGQGAGEQYF.

The chain uses TRBV28 and TRBJ1-4; as DNA is missing, the TRBD1 call by TCRdb cannot be tested. Germline values: CDR1 MDHEN, CDR2 SYDVKM. This CDR3 is 11 amino acids long. The CDR3 reads CASPNRFYLFF. The entire variable domain, with the rest obtained from reference TRBV28 and TRBJ1-4, is as follows: DVKVTQSSRYLVKRTGEKVFLECVQDMDHENMFWYRQDPGLGLRLIYFSYDVKMKEKGDIPEGYSVSREKKERFSLILESASTNQTSMYLCASPNRFYLFFGSGTQLSVL.

This chain joins TRBV2 and TRBJ2-6; the D call from TCRdb, TRBD1, cannot be confirmed without DNA. CDR1 and CDR2 from the germline V gene are SNHLY and FYNNEI. The CDR3 covers 12 residues. The CDR3 reads CASAPGANVLTF. Combining the CDR3 with reference TRBV2 and TRBJ2-6 gives the whole variable domain EPEVTQTPSHQVTQMGQEVILRCVPISNHLYFYWYRQILGQKVEFLVSFYNNEISEKSEIFDDQFSVERPDGSNFTLKIRSTKLEDSAMYFCASAPGANVLTFGAGSRLTVL.

The rearrangement links TRBV29-1 to TRBJ2-1; no DNA is available, so the TRBD2 call from TCRdb remains unchecked. The CDR3 sequence is 16 residues long. Germline V gene data show CDR1 as SQVTM and CDR2 as ANQGSEA. Here the CDR3 reads CSVERAASGGDNEQFF.

V usage is TRBV7-8 and J usage is TRBJ2-1; the TRBD1 assignment by TCRdb is unverifiable without DNA. There are 15 residues in the CDR3. Germline loops: CDR1 SGHVS, CDR2 FQNEAQ. The chain's CDR3 is CASSLSTGRNNEQFF.

The rearrangement links TRBV6-5 to TRBJ2-3. Germline V CDR1 and CDR2: MNHEY, SVGAGI. CDR3 size: 12 residues. CDR3 protein: CASRQSTDTQYF.

The genes are TRBV12-3 or TRBV12-4 and TRBJ1-1; TCRdb's D call of TRBD1 is untestable without DNA. This CDR3 is 14 amino acids long. The CDR3 loop is CASSTLSGPGEAFF.

The chain joins TRBV28 to TRBJ2-7; there is no DNA to check the TCRdb D call of TRBD2. Germline lookup yields CDR1 MDHEN and CDR2 SYDVKM. CDR3 length: 15 residues. CDR3 protein: CASSFEGLSSYEQYF.

This chain joins TRBV7-9 and TRBJ1-4. CDR3 size: 16 residues. The germline CDR1 and CDR2 sequences are SEHNR and FQNEAQ (reference sequence). The CDR3 sequence is CASSPTGLPTNEKLFF.

The chain uses TRBV5-1 and TRBJ1-1. CDR1 and CDR2 from the germline V gene are SGHRS and YFSETQ. This CDR3 is 15 amino acids long. CDR3 sequence reads: CASSLEANLNTEAFF.

The J gene is TRBJ2-7, the V gene TRBV12-3 or TRBV12-4; TCRdb selects TRBD1, and the lack of DNA leaves this call unchecked. The CDR3 runs 14 residues. CDR3 loop: CASSPSGGRYEQYF.

The rearrangement joins TRBV28 to TRBJ2-7. Germline values: CDR1 MDHEN, CDR2 SYDVKM. CDR3 length: 13 residues. This chain's CDR3 is CASSETSAYEQYF.

The rearrangement links TRBV7-9 to TRBJ1-1. The CDR3 runs to 12 residues. Germline CDR1 and CDR2: SEHNR and FQNEAQ (reference sequence). CDR3 in amino acids: CASSLDNTEAFF. Based on the CDR3 plus reference TRBV7-9 and TRBJ1-1, the full variable domain is DTGVSQNPRHKITKRGQNVTFRCDPISEHNRLYWYRQTLGQGPEFLTYFQNEAQLEKSRLLSDRFSAERPKGSFSTLEIQRTEQGDSAMYLCASSLDNTEAFFGQGTRLTVV.

The chain is built from TRBV12-3 or TRBV12-4 and TRBJ1-2. The CDR3 spans 12 residues. The CDR3 is CASTQESYGYTF.